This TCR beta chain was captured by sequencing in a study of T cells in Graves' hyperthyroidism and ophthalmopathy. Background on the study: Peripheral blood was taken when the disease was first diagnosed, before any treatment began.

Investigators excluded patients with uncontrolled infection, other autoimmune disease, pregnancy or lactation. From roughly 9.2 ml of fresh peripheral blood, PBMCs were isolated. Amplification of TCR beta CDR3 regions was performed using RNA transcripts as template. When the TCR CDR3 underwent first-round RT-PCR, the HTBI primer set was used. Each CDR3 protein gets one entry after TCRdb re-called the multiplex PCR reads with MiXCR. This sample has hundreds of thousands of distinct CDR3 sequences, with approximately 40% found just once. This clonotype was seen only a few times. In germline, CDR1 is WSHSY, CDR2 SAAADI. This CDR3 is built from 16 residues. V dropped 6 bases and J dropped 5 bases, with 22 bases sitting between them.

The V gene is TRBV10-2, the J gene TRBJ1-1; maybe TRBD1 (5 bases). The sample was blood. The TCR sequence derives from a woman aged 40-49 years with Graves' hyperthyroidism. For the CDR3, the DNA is TGCGCCAGCAGCCATCTCACTGGGGGGTGGGATACTGAAGCTTTCTTT. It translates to CASSHLTGGWDTEAFF.